These T cell receptor beta chains were read from a single sample in a study of T cell responses to AZD1222 COVID-19 vaccine. Only in-frame clones appear in the TCRdb table, and some are missing; sequencing was by immunoSEQ multiplex PCR. The sample consists of 90,000 to 110,000 clones, around 89% of them appearing once. The sample here was peripheral blood, taken on day 0 of AZD1222 vaccination. Every receptor here comes from an adult in good health. Both conserved end residues are part of each CDR3. Fields, in order: V gene, J gene, CDR3 length, clone size, D gene, CDR3 protein, CDR3 DNA. D genes are given only for firm matches. A row's size may be missing; if present it is once, few, many or a size class.

TRBV9	TRBJ1-6	14	NA	NA	CASSVEGSDGPLHF	TGTGCCAGCAGCGTAGAAGGGAGTGACGGGCCCCTCCACTTT
TRBV6-5	TRBJ1-5	14	NA	NA	CASSDPGGNQPQHF	TGTGCCAGCAGCGACCCGGGGGGCAATCAGCCCCAGCATTTT
TRBV12-3/TRBV12-4	TRBJ1-1	13	NA	NA	CASTTGLNTEAFF	TGTGCCAGCACCACGGGACTGAACACTGAAGCTTTCTTT
TRBV18	TRBJ2-5	20	NA	TRBD2	CASSPKHSSGRDLLSETQYF	TGTGCCAGCTCACCGAAACATTCTAGCGGGAGAGATCTTTTGTCGGAGACCCAGTACTTC
TRBV19	TRBJ1-6	13	NA	NA	CATGPLDGSPLHF	TGTGCCACGGGACCCTTAGACGGTTCACCCCTCCACTTT
TRBV24-1	TRBJ2-1	16	NA	TRBD2	CATSDLIAGASDEQFF	TGTGCCACCAGTGATTTGATAGCGGGAGCGTCGGATGAGCAGTTCTTC
TRBV6-4	TRBJ1-1	12	NA	TRBD1	CASSGGTGEAFF	TGTGCCAGCAGTGGAGGGACAGGGGAAGCTTTCTTT
TRBV23-1	TRBJ2-7	19	NA	TRBD2	CASSPGTSGRAPSSYEQYF	TGCGCCAGCAGTCCCGGGACTAGCGGGAGGGCCCCTTCTTCCTACGAGCAGTACTTC
TRBV10-3	TRBJ2-7	13	once	TRBD1	CAIGGQGITEQYF	TGTGCCATCGGAGGACAGGGGATTACCGAGCAGTACTTC
TRBV13	TRBJ1-6	13	NA	NA	CASRTGVDSPLHF	TGTGCCAGCAGGACCGGGGTCGATTCACCCCTCCACTTT
TRBV13	TRBJ1-1	15	NA	NA	CASSRLIQGSTEAFF	TGTGCCAGCAGCCGCCTAATACAGGGTAGCACTGAAGCTTTCTTT
TRBV12-3/TRBV12-4	TRBJ1-2	13	NA	NA	CASSPGRGYGYTF	TGTGCCAGCAGCCCCGGGAGGGGATATGGCTACACCTTC
TRBV24-1	TRBJ2-1	13	NA	NA	CATSEPVTLVQFF	TGTGCCACCAGTGAGCCCGTCACCCTAGTGCAGTTCTTC
TRBV12-3/TRBV12-4	TRBJ1-5	13	NA	NA	CASSLTANQPQHF	TGTGCCAGCAGCTTGACCGCTAATCAGCCCCAGCATTTT
TRBV19	TRBJ1-2	15	NA	NA	CASSKTARANYGYTF	TGTGCCAGTAGTAAAACAGCGCGGGCTAACTATGGCTACACCTTC
TRBV2	TRBJ1-3	15	NA	NA	CASSPPPGTGNTIYF	TGTGCCAGCAGTCCCCCTCCCGGGACTGGAAACACCATATATTTT
TRBV7-9	TRBJ1-6	13	NA	NA	CASSTSDPRTLHF	TGTGCCAGCAGCACCTCGGACCCGAGGACCCTCCACTTT
TRBV4-1	TRBJ2-5	15	NA	TRBD2	CASSQEAGVRETQYF	TGCGCCAGCAGCCAAGAGGCGGGAGTGAGGGAGACCCAGTACTTC
TRBV12-3/TRBV12-4	TRBJ2-5	12	NA	NA	CASSFALETQYF	TGTGCCAGCAGTTTCGCCCTGGAGACCCAGTACTTC
TRBV5-1	TRBJ1-1	15	NA	NA	CASSPFGPVNTEAFF	TGCGCCAGCAGCCCCTTCGGTCCGGTGAACACTGAAGCTTTCTTT
TRBV6-6	TRBJ1-5	15	NA	TRBD1	CASSYLQGSVQPQHF	TGTGCCAGCAGTTACTTACAGGGGTCCGTTCAGCCCCAGCATTTT
TRBV15	TRBJ2-7	15	NA	TRBD2	CATSRDRGGSYEQYF	TGTGCCACCAGCAGAGATCGGGGCGGGAGCTACGAGCAGTACTTC
TRBV5-5	TRBJ1-2	13	NA	TRBD1	CASSKQGQNGYTF	TGTGCCAGCAGTAAACAGGGGCAAAATGGCTACACCTTC